This entry is about one T cell receptor beta chain. This receptor's antigen is unknown. There are no base qualities to consult, and no much larger clone falls within one base. The CDR3 holds 14 amino acids from the cysteine to the phenylalanine. Only the CDR3 part of the read is kept: 42 bases, read in frame from the first base. V loses 0 bases of germline sequence and J loses 5 bases, and the interval between the two ends is 10 bases. CDR1 and CDR2 are drawn from the germline V gene (reference sequence): WNHNN, SYGVQD. The data originate from a study of blood T cell repertoires in COVID-19 (dated by TCRdb to the early 2020s). Study-level background: Samples covering the acute and convalescent phases of COVID-19 were provided by collaborators in the United States, Italy and Spain. The material from the prospective study consisted of cDNA or gDNA derived from T cells, B-cell-depleted T cells, or PBMCs. A de-identified subject ID, COVID-19 status, age in years and sex were almost always included in the sample metadata. Deeply sampled blood TCRbeta repertoires from subjects exposed to, actively infected with, or recovered from COVID-19 were included in the dataset. Samples came from the ongoing ImmuneRACE study (first 160 participants) plus 1,254 subjects from 6 global collaborators. Where available, HLA class I and class II types were obtained from metadata supplied by the sample provider rather than from assay-based typing. A freely available public database, intended as a resource for researchers studying the immune response to SARS-CoV-2, is where the repertoires were released. The paper's findings and limits, for the study overall: The quantity of clinical and demographic metadata differed by source and by participant and was supplied without curation.

The collaborating institutions used their own protocols to collect whole blood in K2EDTA tubes. For TCRbeta analysis, collaborators shipped samples as frozen whole blood, isolated PBMCs, or DNA extracted from either of those sample types. The immunoSEQ Assay, a bias-controlled multiplex PCR, was used to amplify TCRbeta CDR3 regions from genomic DNA. Under the source paper's analysis protocol: The number of nucleated cells in each sample was estimated by amplification of reference gene primers within the assay. To quantify the absolute abundance of each unique TCRbeta CDR3 rearrangement, sequence reads were collapsed and filtered. Productive Simpson clonality was computed per sample as the square root of Simpson's diversity index over productive rearrangements. The table comes from immuneACCESS by way of TCRdb, which keeps in-frame sequences with V and J called. Part of the clones is missing from these tables; in studies checked, under half for an unresolved V gene and the rest for unknown reasons. The V and J calls and clone size come from that table; D and trimming were worked out from the DNA. Across this sample there are under 150,000 clones, with just over 75% seen only once. The ten largest clones add up to roughly a tenth of the sample.

Sequenced sample: peripheral blood. The TCR originated in a human donor in a cohort sampled during active COVID-19. In this chain, TRBV10-1 is recombined with TRBJ1-1; the D gene is not confidently resolved. This receptor carries the CDR3 CASSESGPGTEAFF. The sequenced DNA is TGCGCCAGCAGTGAGTCAGGACCGGGGACTGAAGCTTTCTTT.